The present TCR beta chain was sequenced within a study of blood T cells in healthy people across ages (dated by TCRdb to the mid-2010s). As for the study more broadly: Template switching captured roughly one uniquely barcoded TCR beta cDNA molecule per two T cells in model experiments. To avoid experimental bias, donors of different ages were spread randomly across the sequencing lanes. The study analyzed two additional independent replicas of 1 million unique cDNA reads from the same blood draw for two donors, one aged 18 to 29 and one aged 80 or older. The donors were divided into four age groups: young (average approximately 17 years), middle-aged (under 40), aged (about 62) and long-lived (roughly 86). Using deep sequencing normalized with unique cDNA molecular identifiers, the study measured how TCR beta repertoire diversity changes with age. On the study overall, not on this receptor specifically: The long-lived group showed more naive CD4+ T cells, fewer expanded clones and increased TCR diversity than the aged group, suggesting age selection. A strong correlation was found between observed TCR beta diversity and the percentage of naive T cells measured by flow cytometry. Observed TCR beta diversity per million T cells fell roughly linearly with age, and a significant reduction was already apparent by age around 36. Total diversity estimates from one million sequenced T cells were considered lower bounds and underestimates. Bulk unsorted PBMC profiling prevented conclusive comparison of naive and antigen-experienced compartments. Because donor CMV infection status was unknown, age-related changes in expanded clonotypes were potentially confounded.

Unmatched junction bases come to 4, with V trimmed by 2 bases and J by 6 bases. From the germline V gene, CDR1 is LGHNA and CDR2 is YSLEER. The CDR3 starts with the cysteine, ends with the phenylalanine, and has 15 residues. The read is trimmed to its CDR3 DNA, 45 bases read in frame from base 1. The library was generated by 5' RACE. The second PCR ran for about 6 to 12 cycles and used a J-beta primer mix along with a sample-barcoded 5' primer. A unique molecular identifier was introduced onto each TCR beta cDNA molecule by a template-switch 5' adaptor carrying 12 random nucleotides. Each sample yielded at least 3 million CDR3-containing paired-end reads. All of the RNA was converted into first-strand cDNA using the Mint cDNA synthesis kit, with a TRBC-specific oligonucleotide serving as the primer. Following uracil-DNA glycosylase treatment, all cDNA underwent a first 18-cycle PCR with the universal primers M1SS and BC2_uni_R. Per the original workflow: Each sample was normalized by randomly selecting 1 million high-quality reads, each carrying a distinct molecular identifier. Reads sharing molecular identifiers were discarded rather than binned into consensus sequences. MiTCR, with a Q25 quality threshold and the strictest error-elimination algorithm, was used for CDR3 identification, clonotype clustering and error correction. Lower-bound total TCR beta diversity was estimated with a nonparametric unseen species model using Euler transformation. TCRdb cleaned the public reads at Q25 with fastp, built clones with MiXCR and kept in-frame beta chains. Every distinct CDR3 protein forms one entry, paired with its most common genes and DNA. It is TCRdb's table, rather than the study itself, that gives the V and J calls and clone size. For this sample the table gives some 1.8 million distinct CDR3 sequences, of which about two fifths were detected only once. Clones ranked in the top ten supply under 25% of the sample.

Donors were a few dozen systemically healthy Caucasian individuals from Russia aged 6 to 90 years. Each donor gave about 9.2 milliliters of peripheral blood, drawn into EDTA-treated Vacutainer tubes. Ficoll-Paque density-gradient centrifugation was used to isolate PBMCs, with at least 6.5 million per sample. Total RNA, at least 6 micrograms per sample, was extracted from PBMCs with Trizol reagent. The percentages of naive CD45RAhigh/CD27high T cells were determined by flow cytometry on a PBMC aliquot from every donor. In regard to this clonotype: Its antigen target is currently unknown. The record has no base qualities; no much larger clone is one base away.

This clonotype was obtained from a human donor in good health. This sequence uses TRBV4-3 and TRBJ2-1, with TRBD2 identical over 10 junction bases. The sequencing input was blood. The nucleotide sequence reads TGCGCCAGCAGCCAAATTAGCGGGGGGACCAATGAGCAGTTCTTC. This is translated as CASSQISGGTNEQFF.